This T cell receptor beta chain was sequenced in a study of beta chain features in type 1 diabetes. Overall study results and limits: TCRB rearrangement may or may not be influenced by HLA type; here this remained unresolved.

Turning to this clone: The target antigen is unknown.

In germline, CDR1 is SNHLY, CDR2 FYNNEI. Trimming took off 8 bases at V and 5 bases at J, with 16 bases between the two ends. The CDR3 runs 15 residues. TCRB transcripts that were expressed got sequenced, as all of the isolated RNA had been reverse transcribed. The table came from immunoSEQ multiplex PCR; TCRdb's copy has only in-frame clones and leaves some out. The sample records 150,000 or so clones, 9% to 9.5% being singletons. This chain uses TRBV2 with TRBJ1-6; the D is unclear. This sequence originates from a man aged 18 to 35 in good health. What was sequenced was central memory CD4+ T cells from blood. This CDR3 is CASPDGPLDNSPLHF. Here the CDR3 DNA reads TGTGCCAGCCCCGATGGCCCCTTGGATAATTCACCCCTCCACTTT.